The 27 T cell receptor beta chains reported below all come from one sample, sequenced in a study of shared clonotypes between healthy human individuals. Using immunoSEQ multiplex PCR, the repertoire was profiled, and TCRdb retains in-frame clones only, with some absent. The table lists hundreds of thousands of clones, roughly 77% of them singletons, with 13% in the top ten. Sample: PBMCs. Source of these receptors: a woman in her 40s in good health. Some clones in this sample may be carry-over from other donors' samples.

This chain joins TRBV5-6 and TRBJ2-7; no clear D. This CDR3 has 16 amino acids. Germline assignment: CDR1 SGHDT and CDR2 YYEEEE. V was clipped by 0 bases and J by 0 bases, with 13 bases between them. CDR3 residues: CASSLDGSGASYEQYF. As DNA, the CDR3 is TGTGCCAGCAGCTTGGACGGTTCGGGCGCCTCCTACGAGCAGTACTTC.

The V and J genes are TRBV30 and TRBJ1-6; D remains unclear. Germline V gives CDR1 GTSNPN, CDR2 SVGIG (reference sequence). This CDR3 has 12 residues. Trimming took 1 base from V and 16 from J, leaving 14 bases between them. The CDR3 reads CAWSGVDWRLHF. CDR3 DNA sequence: TGTGCCTGGAGTGGAGTTGATTGGAGACTCCACTTT.

The V and J genes are TRBV13 and TRBJ2-5, with 9 bases lining up with TRBD1. The germline gives CDR1 PRHDT, CDR2 FYEKMQ (reference sequence). This CDR3 is built from 16 residues. V shed 4 bases, J shed 4 bases, and the junction held 10 bases outside the gene matches. The CDR3: CASSSTGGGLLETQYF. CDR3 nucleotides: TGTGCCAGCAGCTCGACAGGGGGTGGTCTGTTAGAGACCCAGTACTTC.

The chain combines TRBV6-6 with TRBJ1-5; D is undetermined. The V and J ends lost 4 bases and 7 bases respectively, with 11 bases between them. Per the germline V gene, CDR1 is MNHNY and CDR2 is SVGAGI (reference sequence). This CDR3 is 13 amino acids long. The CDR3 sequence: CASSFSLSQPQHF. In DNA, the CDR3 is TGTGCCAGCAGTTTCTCTCTATCGCAGCCCCAGCATTTT.

J is TRBJ1-1 and V is TRBV7-2, with TRBD1 as a possible D gene (6 bases). The CDR3 is 13 amino acids. Trimming removed 4 bases from V and 0 bases from J, with 6 bases in between. Germline-derived CDR1 and CDR2 are SGHTA and FQGNSA. CDR3 sequence (DNA): TGTGCCAGCAGCTGGACAGTGAACACTGAAGCTTTCTTT. Amino acids: CASSWTVNTEAFF.

The CDR3 reads CASSLAGLAGPKNIQYF. For the CDR3, the DNA is TGTGCCAGCAGCTTAGCGGGGCTAGCGGGACCCAAAAACATTCAGTACTTC. The chain employs TRBV7-9 and TRBJ2-4; 9 nucleotides match TRBD2. The CDR3 length is 17 residues. V dropped 0 bases and J dropped 2; count of bases not matched to a gene: 5. Germline CDR1 is SEHNR and CDR2 is FQNEAQ (reference sequence).

This rearrangement joins TRBV15 to TRBJ2-1; D unclear. CDR3 length equals 16 residues. Per germline, CDR1 LNHNV and CDR2 YYDKDF (reference sequence). V shed 2 bases and J shed 1 base, with 12 bases lying between them. CDR3 DNA: TGTGCCACCAGCAGACCACTCAGTGGGTCCTACAATGAGCAGTTCTTC. Encoded protein: CATSRPLSGSYNEQFF.

This chain joins TRBV7-6 and TRBJ2-7; D not resolved. The CDR3 runs 11 residues. The germline V gene has CDR1 SGHVS and CDR2 FNYEAQ. Trimming shortened V by 5 bases and J by 6 bases, and 8 bases separated the two germline ends. CDR3 in DNA: TGTGCCAGCAGCCCCTCGAGCGAGCAGTACTTC. Its translation is CASSPSSEQYF.

The rearrangement links TRBV11-2 to TRBJ2-5; tentative D call: TRBD1 (6 bases). V was trimmed by 0 bases and J by 0 bases, leaving 11 bases between them. CDR3 length equals 16 residues. Looked up from germline, CDR1 is SGHAT and CDR2 is FQNNGV. The DNA of the CDR3 is TGTGCCAGCAGCTTAGATGGGACACCCTACCAAGAGACCCAGTACTTC. The encoded protein is CASSLDGTPYQETQYF.

The chain links TRBV6-6 to TRBJ2-7, with D perhaps TRBD1 (6 bases). CDR1 and CDR2 (germline): MNHNY, SVGAGI (reference sequence). The CDR3 totals 15 residues. Trimming took 6 bases from V and 0 from J, leaving 15 bases between them. This CDR3 reads CASRSGDGSSYEQYF. DNA of the CDR3: TGTGCCAGCAGATCAGGGGATGGGAGCTCCTACGAGCAGTACTTC.

The gene calls are TRBV18 and TRBJ1-5; D ambiguous. This CDR3 spans 14 amino acids. Germline CDR1 KGHSH, CDR2 LQKENI. The V gene lost 2 bases and the J gene lost 0 bases, with 5 bases spanning the gap. CDR3 nucleotide sequence: TGTGCCAGCTCACCAATTTTTAGCAATCAGCCCCAGCATTTT. The encoded protein is CASSPIFSNQPQHF.

The chain is built from TRBV6-5 and TRBJ2-1, with 13 nucleotides matching TRBD2. The germline CDR1 and CDR2 sequences are MNHEY and SVGAGI. J lost 13 bases, V lost 4 bases, and 4 bases had no gene match. The CDR3 consists of 13 residues. DNA for the CDR3: TGTGCCAGCAGTTTCGGGACTAGCGGGACACAGTTCTTC. Translating gives CASSFGTSGTQFF.

The chain employs TRBV12-5 and TRBJ2-5, with D hard to call. The CDR3 is made up of 14 amino acids. In germline, CDR1 is LGHNT, CDR2 FRNRAP. The V gene lost 10 bases and the J gene lost 3 bases, with 18 bases spanning the gap. The CDR3: CATLRPSEEETQYF. The DNA of the CDR3 is TGTGCTACCCTACGGCCGTCCGAGGAAGAGACCCAGTACTTC.

This clone was found many times. The chain couples TRBV9 to TRBJ2-7; D is ambiguous. Trimming took off 2 bases at V and 4 bases at J, with 10 bases between the two ends. Germline V lookup: CDR1 SGDLS, CDR2 YYNGEE. CDR3 length: 13 residues. CDR3 DNA: TGTGCCAGCAGCGTGATTGATGGTTACGAGCAGTACTTC. Its protein product is CASSVIDGYEQYF.

J is TRBJ2-2 and V is TRBV30; D is tentatively TRBD1 or TRBD2 (6 bases each). Germline V CDR1 and CDR2: GTSNPN, SVGIG (reference sequence). CDR3 size: 14 residues. The germline V and J ends were trimmed by 4 bases and 2 bases, with 11 bases remaining between them. The CDR3 sequence is CAWNRGPNTGELFF. CDR3 nucleotides: TGTGCCTGGAATCGGGGGCCTAACACCGGGGAGCTGTTTTTT.

The chain links TRBV28 to TRBJ2-5, with D perhaps TRBD1 (6 bases). V gave up 3 bases and J gave up 2 bases, with 10 bases separating them. The CDR3 has 14 amino acids. The germline V gene has CDR1 MDHEN and CDR2 SYDVKM. CDR3 DNA: TGTGCCAGCAGTTTTTGGGGGCGGCAAGAGACCCAGTACTTC. Protein product: CASSFWGRQETQYF.

The CDR3 region is CASSFLGVGSNQPQHF. DNA for the CDR3: TGTGCCAGCAGCTTTCTGGGTGTCGGTAGCAATCAGCCCCAGCATTTT. The chain employs TRBV7-8 and TRBJ1-5; D remains unclear. In germline, CDR1 is SGHVS, CDR2 FQNEAQ. This CDR3 spans 16 amino acids. V lost 3 bases to trimming and J lost 0 bases, with 12 bases between them.

The chain joins TRBV2 to TRBJ2-3; D possibly corresponds to TRBD1 (5 bases). Trimming cost V 8 bases and J 3 bases, with 15 bases left between them. CDR1 is SNHLY, CDR2 FYNNEI, per germline. This CDR3 is 14 amino acids long. The DNA of the CDR3 is TGTGCCAGCGAGAACCAGGGATGGACAGATACGCAGTATTTT. It yields the protein CASENQGWTDTQYF.

This clone was found once. This chain joins TRBV6-5 and TRBJ2-7; D unresolved. Trimming removed 7 bases from V and 4 bases from J, with 14 bases in between. Looked up from germline, CDR1 is MNHEY and CDR2 is SVGAGI. There are 13 residues in the CDR3. CDR3 amino acids: CASTLMSHYEQYF. The DNA for the CDR3 is TGTGCCAGCACCCTAATGAGCCATTACGAGCAGTACTTC.

The chain employs TRBV11-2 and TRBJ2-1, with TRBD2 matching over 13 bases. Germline V gene data show CDR1 as SGHAT and CDR2 as FQNNGV. The CDR3 runs to 18 residues. J was trimmed by 4 bases and V by 5 bases; bases with no gene match: 11. The DNA for the CDR3 is TGTGCCAGCAGCAGAGGACTAGCGGGAGTTTGGGGTTACAATGAGCAGTTCTTC. Translating it yields CASSRGLAGVWGYNEQFF.

The J gene is TRBJ2-5, the V gene TRBV7-8; D uncertain. V was pared by 5 bases and J by 1 base, with 14 bases between. The CDR3 runs to 15 residues. Germline V gene sequence: CDR1 SGHVS, CDR2 FQNEAQ. CDR3 nucleotide sequence: TGTGCCAGCAGCGCCTCCGATTTAGGCCAAGAGACCCAGTACTTC. The encoded protein is CASSASDLGQETQYF. The whole variable domain, remainder taken from reference TRBV7-8 and TRBJ2-5, is GAGVSQSPRYKVAKRGQDVALRCDPISGHVSLFWYQQALGQGPEFLTYFQNEAQLDKSGLPSDRFFAERPEGSVSTLKIQRTQQEDSAVYLCASSASDLGQETQYFGPGTRLLVL.

The chain has TRBV29-1 and TRBJ2-5; D call uncertain. Germline V CDR1 and CDR2: SQVTM, ANQGSEA. The CDR3 loop spans 11 amino acids. V was pared by 6 bases and J by 5 bases, with 10 bases between. CDR3 protein: CSVTPVETQYF. The CDR3 DNA sequence: TGCAGCGTCACGCCGGTGGAGACCCAGTACTTC. Full variable domain (rest looked up from reference TRBV29-1 and TRBJ2-5): SAVISQKPSRDICQRGTSLTIQCQVDSQVTMMFWYRQQPGQSLTLIATANQGSEATYESGFVIDKFPISRPNLTFSTLTVSNMSPEDSSIYLCSVTPVETQYFGPGTRLLVL.

This chain links TRBV5-4 with TRBJ2-1, with TRBD2 matching 8 bases. This CDR3 is 15 amino acids long. Germline assignment: CDR1 SGHNT and CDR2 YYREEE (reference sequence). V lost 4 bases to trimming and J lost 0 bases; unmatched junction nucleotides: 3. In nucleotides, the CDR3 is TGTGCCAGCAGCGCCAGCGGGAGCTCCTACAATGAGCAGTTCTTC. Protein sequence: CASSASGSSYNEQFF.

The chain has TRBV5-1 and TRBJ2-1; D is perhaps TRBD1 (6 bases). V dropped 0 bases and J dropped 0 bases, with 10 bases sitting between them. CDR1 SGHRS and CDR2 YFSETQ come from the germline V gene. This CDR3 region has 16 residues. The CDR3 spells CASSLDRASSYNEQFF. DNA for the CDR3: TGCGCCAGCAGCTTGGACAGGGCGAGCTCCTACAATGAGCAGTTCTTC. The full variable domain, with the rest looked up from reference TRBV5-1 and TRBJ2-1, is KAGVTQTPRYLIKTRGQQVTLSCSPISGHRSVSWYQQTPGQGLQFLFEYFSETQRNKGNFPGRFSGRQFSNSRSEMNVSTLELGDSALYLCASSLDRASSYNEQFFGPGTRLTVL.

The gene calls are TRBV18 and TRBJ2-1; D might be TRBD2 (5 bases). The V gene lost 1 base and the J gene lost 7 bases, with 14 bases spanning the gap. CDR3 length: 15 residues. Germline V gives CDR1 KGHSH, CDR2 LQKENI. The CDR3 DNA is TGTGCCAGCTCACCACGGAGCGGAGGCAGGAATGAGCAGTTCTTC. Translated, it gives CASSPRSGGRNEQFF.

The sample holds one count of this clone. The chain combines TRBV5-1 with TRBJ2-7, with 7 nucleotides matching TRBD1. J gave up 2 bases and V 2 bases, and 4 bases lay outside the gene matches. The CDR3 sequence is 14 residues long. Looked up from germline, CDR1 is SGHRS and CDR2 is YFSETQ. The DNA of the CDR3 is TGCGCCAGCAGCTTAGGGGGCCCAGCCTACGAGCAGTACTTC. Its protein is CASSLGGPAYEQYF. Filled out from reference TRBV5-1 and TRBJ2-7, the complete variable domain reads KAGVTQTPRYLIKTRGQQVTLSCSPISGHRSVSWYQQTPGQGLQFLFEYFSETQRNKGNFPGRFSGRQFSNSRSEMNVSTLELGDSALYLCASSLGGPAYEQYFGPGTRLTVT.

The genes are TRBV7-6 and TRBJ2-5, with TRBD1 matching 9 bases. In germline, CDR1 is SGHVS, CDR2 FNYEAQ. This CDR3 contains 14 residues. J lost 4 bases, V lost 5 bases, and 5 bases had no gene match. This CDR3 reads CASSMGQGGETQYF. In nucleotides, the CDR3 is TGTGCCAGCAGCATGGGACAGGGAGGAGAGACCCAGTACTTC.